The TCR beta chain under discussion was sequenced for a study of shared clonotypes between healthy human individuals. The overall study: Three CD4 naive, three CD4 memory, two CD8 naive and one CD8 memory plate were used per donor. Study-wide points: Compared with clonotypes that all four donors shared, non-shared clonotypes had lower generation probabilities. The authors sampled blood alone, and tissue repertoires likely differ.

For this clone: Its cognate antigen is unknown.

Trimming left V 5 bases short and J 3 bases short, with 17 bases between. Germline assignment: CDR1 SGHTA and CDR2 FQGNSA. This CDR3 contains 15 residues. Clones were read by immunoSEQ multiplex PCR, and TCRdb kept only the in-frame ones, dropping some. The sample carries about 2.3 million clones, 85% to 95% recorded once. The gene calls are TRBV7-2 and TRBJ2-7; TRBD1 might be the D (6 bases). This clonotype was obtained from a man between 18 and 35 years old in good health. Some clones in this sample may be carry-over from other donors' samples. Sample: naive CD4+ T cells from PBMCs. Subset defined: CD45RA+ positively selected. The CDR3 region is CASSLGQNGIYEQYF. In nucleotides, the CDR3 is TGTGCCAGCAGCCTCGGACAGAACGGGATCTACGAGCAGTACTTC. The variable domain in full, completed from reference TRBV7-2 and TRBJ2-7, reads GAGVSQSPSNKVTEKGKDVELRCDPISGHTALYWYRQSLGQGLEFLIYFQGNSAPDKSGLPSDRFSAERTGGSVSTLTIQRTQQEDSAVYLCASSLGQNGIYEQYFGPGTRLTVT.